Presented here are 15 T cell receptor beta chains from one specimen sequenced in a study of cytomegalovirus exposure and HLA in healthy donors. With 60 Vbeta and 13 Jbeta primers, the PCR was carried out. Assay used: immunoSEQ multiplex PCR; TCRdb lists only in-frame clones, some missing. The table has roughly 80,000 clones, roughly 65% seen once. The specimen was PBMCs. The receptors derive from a male donor in good health and CMV-seropositive.

The chain combines TRBV7-8 with TRBJ1-5; D possibly corresponds to TRBD1 (6 bases). The CDR3 contains 14 residues. The V end lost 4 bases, the J end lost 2 bases, and 9 bases lay between the germline ends. CDR1 and CDR2 from the germline V gene are SGHVS and FQNEAQ. The DNA for the CDR3 is TGTGCCAGCAGCTCTCGACAGGGCAATCAGCCCCAGCATTTT. It yields the protein CASSSRQGNQPQHF.

The chain uses TRBV2 and TRBJ1-1; D gene unclear. Per the germline V gene, CDR1 is SNHLY and CDR2 is FYNNEI. V dropped 0 bases and J dropped 7 bases, with 12 bases sitting between them. The CDR3 consists of 14 residues. The DNA of the CDR3 is TGTGCCAGCAGTGAAGCGCTAAAGCGGGGTGAAGCTTTCTTT. The encoded protein is CASSEALKRGEAFF.

This clone has only one observation. The chain carries TRBV5-1 and TRBJ1-2; TRBD1 is a possible D gene (6 bases). Germline CDR1 reads SGHRS; CDR2 reads YFSETQ. The CDR3 loop spans 14 amino acids. Trimming stripped 4 bases from V and 3 bases from J, with 13 bases between. CDR3 residues: CASSPGGRDYGYTF. Written as DNA, the CDR3 is TGCGCCAGCAGCCCGGGGGGCAGGGACTATGGCTACACCTTC.

The rearrangement uses TRBV18 and TRBJ2-5, with D possibly TRBD2 on 5 matching bases. Per the germline V gene, CDR1 is KGHSH and CDR2 is LQKENI. Trimming stripped 3 bases from V and 3 bases from J, with 14 bases between. The CDR3 extends over 15 amino acids. This CDR3 is CASSPNGRTEETQYF. Written as DNA, the CDR3 is TGTGCCAGCTCACCGAATGGACGGACTGAAGAGACCCAGTACTTC.

V is TRBV28 and J is TRBJ2-7, with D possibly being TRBD1 (5 bases). CDR3 length: 16 amino acids. Between the trimmed V and J ends, which lost 2 bases and 0 bases, there was a span of 14 bases. Germline V CDR1 and CDR2: MDHEN, SYDVKM. In nucleotides, the CDR3 is TGTGCCAGCAGTTTACGGTCAGGGTATCTCTCCTACGAGCAGTACTTC. Encoded protein: CASSLRSGYLSYEQYF.

V usage is TRBV19 and J usage is TRBJ1-4; a possible D gene is TRBD1 (5 bases). CDR1 is LNHDA and CDR2 is SQIVND in the germline V gene (reference sequence). The germline V and J ends were trimmed by 6 bases and 0 bases, with 14 bases remaining between them. The CDR3 contains 16 residues. The CDR3: CASSPGIQATNEKLFF. The CDR3 DNA follows: TGTGCCAGTAGCCCGGGTATACAGGCAACTAATGAAAAACTGTTTTTT.

This clone was observed at least ten times. CDR3 region: CARYPGGGETQYF. The CDR3 DNA sequence: TGTGCCAGATACCCAGGGGGAGGAGAGACCCAGTACTTC. The chain recombines TRBV6-1 with TRBJ2-5; possible D gene TRBD1, 7 bases. This CDR3 contains 13 residues. CDR1 is MNHNS, CDR2 SASEGT, per germline. The V end lost 9 bases, the J end lost 4 bases, and 15 bases lay between the germline ends.

The rearrangement joins TRBV28 to TRBJ1-4, with 7 bases matching TRBD1. Trimming cost V 5 bases and J 2 bases; bases outside gene matches: 2. Looked up from germline, CDR1 is MDHEN and CDR2 is SYDVKM. The CDR3 is 14 residues long. CDR3 protein: CASSAGGTNEKLFF. The CDR3 region has the DNA TGTGCCAGCAGTGCAGGGGGTACTAATGAAAAACTGTTTTTT.

This clone was counted only a few times. V gene TRBV6-5 combines with J gene TRBJ2-7; 8 nucleotides agree with TRBD2. The V and J ends lost 5 bases and 3 bases, in that order; junction bases with no gene match: 9. CDR3 length equals 15 residues. The V gene's germline CDR1 is MNHEY and CDR2 SVGAGI. The CDR3, as DNA: TGTGCCAGCAGTGGAGGGCTAGCGGGTGTCTACGAGCAGTACTTC. The encoded protein is CASSGGLAGVYEQYF.

The chain combines TRBV29-1 with TRBJ1-6, with 7 bases fitting TRBD1. The CDR3 sequence is 17 residues long. Germline CDR1 SQVTM, CDR2 ANQGSEA. With V trimmed by 8 bases and J by 8 bases, 21 bases remained unmatched. The chain's CDR3 is CSPRRGGQGGNHSPLHF. CDR3 coding DNA: TGCAGCCCCCGTCGGGGGGGACAAGGGGGCAACCATTCACCCCTCCACTTT.

The DNA of the CDR3 is TGTGCCAGCAGCCGGGGTACCAACACCGGGGAGCTGTTTTTT. Translation gives CASSRGTNTGELFF. V usage is TRBV11-3 and J usage is TRBJ2-2; D perhaps matches TRBD2 (5 bases). CDR3 length equals 14 residues. Germline V gene data show CDR1 as SGHNT and CDR2 as YENEEA. Deletions cut 5 bases from V and 2 bases from J, with 9 bases between.

This chain joins TRBV5-4 and TRBJ1-4, with D possibly TRBD1 on 6 matching bases. V lost 4 bases to trimming and J lost 5 bases, with 15 bases between them. Germline V lookup: CDR1 SGHNT, CDR2 YYREEE (reference sequence). This CDR3 spans 15 amino acids. The CDR3 reads CASSTPGHRNEKLFF. DNA of the CDR3: TGTGCCAGCAGCACACCGGGACACAGAAATGAAAAACTGTTTTTT.

J is TRBJ2-1 and V is TRBV7-3, with TRBD1 as a possible D gene (6 bases). Germline V gives CDR1 SGHTA, CDR2 FQGTGA. V shed 3 bases and J shed 6 bases, with 15 bases lying between them. The length of the CDR3 is 15 residues. The CDR3 is CASSFTGSPANEQFF. The CDR3 DNA reads as TGTGCCAGCAGCTTCACAGGGAGCCCTGCCAATGAGCAGTTCTTC.

This clone was found once. This rearrangement joins TRBV29-1 to TRBJ2-7; 9 nucleotides agree with TRBD2. The CDR3 loop spans 14 amino acids. After removal of 4 bases from V and 4 bases from J, the junction contained 8 bases not matched to a gene. The germline CDR1 and CDR2 sequences are SQVTM and ANQGSEA. CDR3 DNA sequence: TGCAGCGTTGGGGGCGGGAGGGGAGGATACGAGCAGTACTTC. Translating gives CSVGGGRGGYEQYF.

Only one count was recorded for this clone. The V call is TRBV7-3, the J call TRBJ1-1; the D is unclear. Germline V gives CDR1 SGHTA, CDR2 FQGTGA. V was cut by 3 bases and J by 0 bases, with 14 bases left in between. The CDR3 length is 16 residues. CDR3 region: CASSFRAVGVNTEAFF. The CDR3 DNA reads as TGTGCCAGCAGCTTTAGGGCAGTGGGAGTGAACACTGAAGCTTTCTTT.